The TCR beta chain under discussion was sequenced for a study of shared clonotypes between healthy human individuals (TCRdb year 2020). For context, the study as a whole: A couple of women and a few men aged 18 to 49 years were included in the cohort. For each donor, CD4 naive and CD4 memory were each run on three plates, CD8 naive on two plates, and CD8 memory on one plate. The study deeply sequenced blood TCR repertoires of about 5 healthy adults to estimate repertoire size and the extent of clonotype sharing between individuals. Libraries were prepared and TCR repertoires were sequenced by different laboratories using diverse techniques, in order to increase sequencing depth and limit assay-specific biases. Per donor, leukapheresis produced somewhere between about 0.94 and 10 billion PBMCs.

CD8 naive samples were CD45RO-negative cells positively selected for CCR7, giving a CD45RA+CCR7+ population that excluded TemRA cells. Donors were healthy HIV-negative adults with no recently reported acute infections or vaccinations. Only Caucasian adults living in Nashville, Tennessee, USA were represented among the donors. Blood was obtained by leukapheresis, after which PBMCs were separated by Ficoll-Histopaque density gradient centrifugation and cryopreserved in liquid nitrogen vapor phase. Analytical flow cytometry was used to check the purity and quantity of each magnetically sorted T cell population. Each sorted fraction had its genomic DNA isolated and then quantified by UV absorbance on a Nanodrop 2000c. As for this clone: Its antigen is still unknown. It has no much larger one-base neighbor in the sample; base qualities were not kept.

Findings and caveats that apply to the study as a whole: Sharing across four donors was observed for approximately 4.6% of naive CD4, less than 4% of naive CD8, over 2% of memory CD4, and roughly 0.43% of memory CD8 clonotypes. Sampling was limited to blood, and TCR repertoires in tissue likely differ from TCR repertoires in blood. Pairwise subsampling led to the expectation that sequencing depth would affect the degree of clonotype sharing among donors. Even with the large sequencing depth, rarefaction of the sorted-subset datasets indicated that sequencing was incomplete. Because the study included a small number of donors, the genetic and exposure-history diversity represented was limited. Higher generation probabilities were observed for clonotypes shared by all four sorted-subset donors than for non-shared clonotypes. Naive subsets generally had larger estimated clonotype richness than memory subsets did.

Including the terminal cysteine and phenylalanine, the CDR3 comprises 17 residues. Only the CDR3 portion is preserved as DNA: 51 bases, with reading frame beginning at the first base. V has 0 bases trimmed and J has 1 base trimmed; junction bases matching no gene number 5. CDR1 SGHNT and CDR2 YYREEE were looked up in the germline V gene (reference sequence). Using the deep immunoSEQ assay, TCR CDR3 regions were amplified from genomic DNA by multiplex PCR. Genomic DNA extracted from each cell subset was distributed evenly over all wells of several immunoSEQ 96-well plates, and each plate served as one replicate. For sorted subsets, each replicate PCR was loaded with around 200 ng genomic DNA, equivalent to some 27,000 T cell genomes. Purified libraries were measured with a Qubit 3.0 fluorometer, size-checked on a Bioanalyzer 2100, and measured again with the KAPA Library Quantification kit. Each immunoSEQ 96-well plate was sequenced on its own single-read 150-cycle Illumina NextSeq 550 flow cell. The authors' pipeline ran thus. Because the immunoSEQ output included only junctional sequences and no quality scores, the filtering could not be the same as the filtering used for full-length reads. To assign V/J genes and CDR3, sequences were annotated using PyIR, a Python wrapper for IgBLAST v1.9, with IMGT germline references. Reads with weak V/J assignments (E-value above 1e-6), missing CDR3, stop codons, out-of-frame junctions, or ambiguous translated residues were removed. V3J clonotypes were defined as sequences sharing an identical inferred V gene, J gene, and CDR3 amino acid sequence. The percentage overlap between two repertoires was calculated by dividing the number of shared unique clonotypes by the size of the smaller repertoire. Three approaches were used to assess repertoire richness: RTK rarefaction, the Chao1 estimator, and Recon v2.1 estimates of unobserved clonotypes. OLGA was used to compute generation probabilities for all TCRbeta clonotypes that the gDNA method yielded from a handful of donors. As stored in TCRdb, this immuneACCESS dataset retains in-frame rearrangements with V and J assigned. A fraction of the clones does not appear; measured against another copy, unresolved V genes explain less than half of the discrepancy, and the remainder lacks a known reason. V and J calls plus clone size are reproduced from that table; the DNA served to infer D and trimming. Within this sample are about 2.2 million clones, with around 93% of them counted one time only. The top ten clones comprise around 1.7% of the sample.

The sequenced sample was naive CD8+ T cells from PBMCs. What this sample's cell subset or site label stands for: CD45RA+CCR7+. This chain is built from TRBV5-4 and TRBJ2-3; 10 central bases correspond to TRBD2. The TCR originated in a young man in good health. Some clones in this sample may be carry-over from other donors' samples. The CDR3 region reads CASSLDGLAGGTDTQYF. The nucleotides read TGTGCCAGCAGCTTGGATGGGCTAGCGGGGGGCACAGATACGCAGTATTTT.